The entry below describes one T cell receptor beta chain. Its antigen is undetermined. PCR used 60 Vbeta primers and 13 Jbeta primers. Clones were sequenced by immunoSEQ multiplex PCR, and TCRdb holds only the in-frame ones, with some missing. The sample shows roughly 150,000 clones, over 60% of them seen only once. This CDR3 has 17 residues. V lost 0 bases, J lost 0 bases, and 6 bases stayed unmatched. CDR1 is SGDLS and CDR2 is YYNGEE in the germline V gene. The source of the sample is a study of cytomegalovirus exposure and HLA in healthy donors. Findings and caveats of the study: Clonal expansion was found to be greater in HLA-associated TCR beta chains than in equally common others in a later analysis. In a later analysis, TCR beta V- and J-gene trimming showed a link to a missense DCLRE1C variant.

The chain recombines TRBV9 with TRBJ2-5, with TRBD2 identical over 9 bases. The clonotype was recovered from a male donor in good health and CMV-seronegative. Sequencing input: PBMCs. CDR3 nucleotide sequence: TGTGCCAGCAGCGTAGCAGCGGGGGGCCCCTACCAAGAGACCCAGTACTTC. Translation: CASSVAAGGPYQETQYF.